Detailed here is one TCR beta chain. Other DNA sequences in this sample translate to the same CDR3. Assay execution took place at the deep level. Libraries were prepared by immunoSEQ multiplex PCR; TCRdb keeps only in-frame clonotypes and omits some of them. The table has 2 million to 2.5 million clones, approximately 95% seen once. The record originates from a study of shared clonotypes between healthy human individuals. All participating donors were Caucasian adults from Nashville, Tennessee. This CDR3 comprises 11 residues. Trimming removed 6 bases at V and 5 bases at J, with 4 bases between. Germline CDR1 is MDHEN and CDR2 is SYDVKM.

The V gene is TRBV28, the J gene TRBJ1-4, with D unclear. Sequenced: naive CD4+ T cells from PBMCs. Subset of the sample: CD45RA+ positively selected. The TCR sequence derives from a man in his late teens or twenties in good health. Some clones in this sample may be carry-over from other donors' samples. The CDR3 region has the DNA TGTGCCAGCAGAGGAAATGAAAAACTGTTTTTT. Translated: CASRGNEKLFF.